Here is one T cell receptor beta chain with its context. The antigen is unknown. The data were obtained in a study of T cell responses to AZD1222 COVID-19 vaccine. TCRdb's copy holds only in-frame clones and misses some; the assay was immunoSEQ multiplex PCR. The sample gives some 120,000 clones, roughly 90% of which show up once; 2.8% is in the top ten. Study-wide points: Unmutated variant regions are reportedly the target of nearly half of TCRs that are spike-specific.

V lost 8 bases, J lost 5 bases, and 8 bases stayed unmatched. The CDR3 contains 14 residues. CDR1 and CDR2 (germline): LNHDA, SQIVND (reference sequence). V is TRBV19 and J is TRBJ1-5; 8 bases match TRBD1. This TCR was sampled from an adult in good health. The sample was peripheral blood, taken on day 0 of AZD1222 vaccination. The CDR3 region is CASLRTGTDQPQHF. DNA for the CDR3: TGTGCCAGTTTACGGACAGGGACGGATCAGCCCCAGCATTTT.